The sequence of this TCR beta chain was determined in a study of human T cells and chemical hapten exposure. The study, taken as a whole, reports: Clustering by CDR3 similarity yielded significantly more large clusters from expanded TCRs than controls. TCRs exceeding a frequency of 1 in 1000 stayed unchanged under DPC sensitization.

The study's library attached unique molecular identifiers to single cDNA molecules. MiXCR was run by TCRdb on the RACE reads, yielding one entry per CDR3 protein. The sample carries roughly 64,000 distinct CDR3 sequences, about 11% recorded once. Sample time point: pre-sensitization, week 0. Treatment defined: therapeutic diphenylcyclopropenone sensitization with weekly scalp DPC. Investigators collected blood before applying each patch test. This clonotype has at least ten counts. What it binds is not known. One junction end does not reproduce the germline sequence, and a read error may be involved. The germline gives CDR1 KGHSH, CDR2 LQKENI. This CDR3 spans 14 amino acids.

The TCR originated in a woman aged 40 to 50 with alopecia areata. Some clones in this sample may be carry-over from other donors' samples. V gene TRBV18 combines with J gene TRBJ2-7; possibly TRBD2 for D (6 bases). The sequencing here drew on whole blood, taken in connection with sensitization to the hapten diphenylcyclopropenone (DPC). The CDR3 DNA sequence: TGTGCCAGCTCATCACCGGGACTTACATACGAGCAGTACTTC. It translates to CASSSPGLTYEQYF.